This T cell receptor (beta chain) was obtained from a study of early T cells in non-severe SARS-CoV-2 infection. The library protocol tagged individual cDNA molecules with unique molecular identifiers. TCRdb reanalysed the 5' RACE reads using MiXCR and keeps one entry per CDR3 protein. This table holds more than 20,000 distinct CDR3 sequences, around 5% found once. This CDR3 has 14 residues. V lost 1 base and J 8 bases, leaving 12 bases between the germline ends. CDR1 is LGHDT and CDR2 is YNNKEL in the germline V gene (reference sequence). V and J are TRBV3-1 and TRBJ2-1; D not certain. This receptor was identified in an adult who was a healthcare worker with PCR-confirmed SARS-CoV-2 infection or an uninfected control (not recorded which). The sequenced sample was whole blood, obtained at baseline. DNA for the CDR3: TGTGCCAGCAGCCAAGGGACGGTTTTGGATGAGCAGTTCTTC. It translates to CASSQGTVLDEQFF.